This TCR beta chain was sequenced during a study of OX40 agonist ivuxolimab in advanced cancers. Study overall: At around 81% male, the cohort had a mean age of 60 years, ranging from roughly 20 to 90. Study-level results: Partial responders dosed at 0.1-3.0 mg/kg displayed clonal expansion ranking among the lowest. There were, on average, more expanded clones in CD8+ T cells than in CD4+. Low normalized T-cell clonal expansion was additionally recorded for some nonresponders.

The method was immunoSEQ multiplex PCR; TCRdb's version includes in-frame clones alone and lacks a portion of them. The sample lists tens of thousands of clones, roughly nine tenths occurring once. Comment on this clone: Its antigen remains unidentified.

Per germline, CDR1 MNHEY and CDR2 SMNVEV (reference sequence). Trimming removed 2 bases from V and 1 base from J; junction bases left unmatched: 2. This CDR3 region has 14 residues. The receptor comes from an adult with an advanced solid tumor such as melanoma, head and neck, liver or kidney cancer. The gene calls are TRBV27 and TRBJ2-7, with 7 bases that match TRBD1. The specimen comprised CD4+ or CD8+ T cells sorted from blood, sampled in a trial of the OX40 agonist ivuxolimab. CDR3 protein: CASSLEGASYEQYF. The CDR3 region has the DNA TGTGCCAGCAGTTTAGAGGGGGCATCCTACGAGCAGTACTTC.